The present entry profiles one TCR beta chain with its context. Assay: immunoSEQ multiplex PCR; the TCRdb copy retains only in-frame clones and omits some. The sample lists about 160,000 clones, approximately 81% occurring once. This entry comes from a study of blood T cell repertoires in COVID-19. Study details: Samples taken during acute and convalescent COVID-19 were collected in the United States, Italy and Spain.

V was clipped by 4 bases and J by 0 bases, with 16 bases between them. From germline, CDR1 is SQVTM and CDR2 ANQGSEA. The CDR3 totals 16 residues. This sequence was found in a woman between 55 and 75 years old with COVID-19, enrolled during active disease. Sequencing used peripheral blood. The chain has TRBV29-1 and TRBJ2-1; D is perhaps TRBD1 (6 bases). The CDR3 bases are TGCAGCGTTGGGAACTTGGACAGTAGCTCCTACAATGAGCAGTTCTTC. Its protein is CSVGNLDSSSYNEQFF.